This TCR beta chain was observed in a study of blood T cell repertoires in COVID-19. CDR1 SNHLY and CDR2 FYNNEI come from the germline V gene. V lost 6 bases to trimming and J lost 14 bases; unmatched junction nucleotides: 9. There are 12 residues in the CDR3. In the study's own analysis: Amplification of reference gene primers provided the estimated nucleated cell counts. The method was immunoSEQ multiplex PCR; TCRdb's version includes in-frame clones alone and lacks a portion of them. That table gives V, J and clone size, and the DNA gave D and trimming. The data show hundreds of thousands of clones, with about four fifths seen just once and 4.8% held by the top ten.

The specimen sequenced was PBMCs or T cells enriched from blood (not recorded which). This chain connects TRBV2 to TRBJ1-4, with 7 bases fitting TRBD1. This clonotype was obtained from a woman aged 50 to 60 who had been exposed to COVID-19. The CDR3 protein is CASSPGQVRLFF. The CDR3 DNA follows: TGTGCCAGCAGCCCTGGACAGGTCCGTCTGTTTTTT.